This T cell receptor (beta chain) was found in a study of early stage breast cancer tumors. The table came from immunoSEQ multiplex PCR; TCRdb's copy has only in-frame clones and leaves some out. The sample lists around 14,000 clones, around three quarters occurring once. Per the germline V gene, CDR1 is KGHSH and CDR2 is LQKENI. The CDR3 totals 15 residues. The V and J ends lost 3 bases and 2 bases respectively, with 13 bases between them. The chain uses TRBV18 and TRBJ1-1, with a possible D match to TRBD1 (5 bases). The receptor was isolated from a person in their fifties with breast cancer. The sample consisted of normal breast tissue next to the tumor. CDR3 in amino acids: CASSPGAGGNTEAFF. The CDR3 coding sequence is TGTGCCAGCTCACCCGGGGCTGGAGGAAACACTGAAGCTTTCTTT.